The TCR beta chain described here comes from a study of CD4+ T cells in melanoma. The study, taken as a whole, reports: A reported correlation linked neoantigen-specific CD4+ T cells to CD8+, macrophage and B cell function. Diverse differentiation states were reported for melanoma neoantigen-specific CD4+ T cells.

Between the trimmed V and J ends, which lost 5 bases and 6 bases, there was a span of 17 bases. Germline V CDR1 and CDR2: MNHEY, SVGAGI. This CDR3 is built from 14 residues. In regard to this clone: Its antigen is not identified.

Generated by immunoSEQ multiplex PCR, the TCRdb table keeps only in-frame clones and is missing some. The sample lists roughly 140,000 clones; about nine tenths were seen once. The receptor was isolated from a human donor with melanoma. This rearrangement joins TRBV6-5 to TRBJ2-7; D not resolved. CDR3: CASSPDNRPGEQYF. The CDR3 nucleotides read TGTGCCAGCAGTCCGGATAATCGCCCGGGCGAGCAGTACTTC.